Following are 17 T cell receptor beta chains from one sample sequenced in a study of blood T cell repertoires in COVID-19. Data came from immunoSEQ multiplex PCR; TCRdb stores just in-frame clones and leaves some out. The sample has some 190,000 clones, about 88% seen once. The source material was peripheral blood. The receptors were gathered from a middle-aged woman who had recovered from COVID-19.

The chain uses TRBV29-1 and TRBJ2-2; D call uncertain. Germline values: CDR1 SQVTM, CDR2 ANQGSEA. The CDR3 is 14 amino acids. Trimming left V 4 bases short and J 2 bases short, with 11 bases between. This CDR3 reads CSVVGPINTGELFF. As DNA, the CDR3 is TGCAGCGTTGTTGGGCCGATAAACACCGGGGAGCTGTTTTTT.

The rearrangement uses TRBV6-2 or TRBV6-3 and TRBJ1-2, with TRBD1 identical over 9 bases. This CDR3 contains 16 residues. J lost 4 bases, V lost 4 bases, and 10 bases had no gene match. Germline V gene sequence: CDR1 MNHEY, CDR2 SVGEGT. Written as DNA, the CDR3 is TGTGCCAGCAGTTCTCCGGGACAGGGAAGGAGCTATGGCTACACCTTC. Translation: CASSSPGQGRSYGYTF.

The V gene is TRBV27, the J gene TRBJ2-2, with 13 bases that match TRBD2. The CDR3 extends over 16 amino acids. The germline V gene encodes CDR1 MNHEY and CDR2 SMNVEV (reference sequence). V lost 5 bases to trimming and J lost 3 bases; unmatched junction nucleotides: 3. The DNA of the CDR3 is TGTGCCAGCAGTCGCGGACTAGCGGGAGACACCGGGGAGCTGTTTTTT. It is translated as CASSRGLAGDTGELFF.

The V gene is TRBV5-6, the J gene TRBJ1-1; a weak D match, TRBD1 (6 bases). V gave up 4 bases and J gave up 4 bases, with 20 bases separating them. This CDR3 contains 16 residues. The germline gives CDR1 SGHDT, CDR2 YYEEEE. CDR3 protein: CASSRRWGGLGTEAFF. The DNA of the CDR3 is TGTGCCAGCAGCCGGCGTTGGGGGGGGCTGGGCACTGAAGCTTTCTTT.

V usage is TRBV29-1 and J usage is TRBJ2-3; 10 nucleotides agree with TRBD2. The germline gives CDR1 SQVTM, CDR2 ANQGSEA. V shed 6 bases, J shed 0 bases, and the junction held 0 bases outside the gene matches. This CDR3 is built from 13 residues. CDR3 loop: CSVTSGSTDTQYF. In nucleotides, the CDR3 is TGCAGCGTGACTAGCGGGAGCACAGATACGCAGTATTTT.

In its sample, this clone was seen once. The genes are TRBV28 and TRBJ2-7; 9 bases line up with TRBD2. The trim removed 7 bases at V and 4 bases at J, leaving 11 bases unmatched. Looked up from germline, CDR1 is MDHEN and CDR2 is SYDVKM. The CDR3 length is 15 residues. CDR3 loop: CASKASGKSLYEQYF. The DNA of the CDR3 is TGTGCCAGCAAGGCTAGCGGGAAGTCTTTGTACGAGCAGTACTTC.

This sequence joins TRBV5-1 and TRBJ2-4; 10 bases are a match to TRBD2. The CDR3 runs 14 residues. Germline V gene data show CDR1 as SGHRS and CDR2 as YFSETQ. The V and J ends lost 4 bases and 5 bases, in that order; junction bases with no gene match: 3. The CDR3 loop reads CASSPTSGENIQYF. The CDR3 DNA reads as TGCGCCAGCAGCCCAACTAGCGGGGAAAACATTCAGTACTTC.

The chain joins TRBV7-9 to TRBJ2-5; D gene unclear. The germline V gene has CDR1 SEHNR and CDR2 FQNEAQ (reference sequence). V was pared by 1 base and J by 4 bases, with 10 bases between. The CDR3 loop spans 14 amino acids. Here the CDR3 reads CASSLGVSRETQYF. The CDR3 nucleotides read TGTGCCAGCAGCTTAGGAGTTAGCCGAGAGACCCAGTACTTC.

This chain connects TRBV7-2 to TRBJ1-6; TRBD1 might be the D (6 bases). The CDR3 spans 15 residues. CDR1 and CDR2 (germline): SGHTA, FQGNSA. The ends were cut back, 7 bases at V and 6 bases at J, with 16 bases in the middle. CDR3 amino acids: CASIVSGTLNSPLHF. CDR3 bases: TGTGCCAGCATCGTTTCCGGGACACTTAATTCACCCCTCCACTTT.

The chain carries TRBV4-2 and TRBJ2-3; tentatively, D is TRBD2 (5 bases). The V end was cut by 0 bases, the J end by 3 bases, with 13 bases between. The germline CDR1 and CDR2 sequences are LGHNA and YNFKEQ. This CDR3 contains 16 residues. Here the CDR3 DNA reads TGTGCCAGCAGCCAAGACCTAGCCCCGGGGACAGATACGCAGTATTTT. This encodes CASSQDLAPGTDTQYF.

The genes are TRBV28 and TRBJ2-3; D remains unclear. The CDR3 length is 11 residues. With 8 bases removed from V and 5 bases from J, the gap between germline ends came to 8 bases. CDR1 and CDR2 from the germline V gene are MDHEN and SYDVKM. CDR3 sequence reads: CASVGGDTQYF. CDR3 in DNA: TGTGCCAGCGTCGGCGGAGATACGCAGTATTTT.

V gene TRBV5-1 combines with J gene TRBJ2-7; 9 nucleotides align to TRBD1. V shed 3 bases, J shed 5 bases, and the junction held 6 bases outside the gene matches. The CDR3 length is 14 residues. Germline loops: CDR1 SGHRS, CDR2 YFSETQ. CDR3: CASSSGQGWNEQYF. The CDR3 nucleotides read TGCGCCAGCAGCTCCGGACAGGGGTGGAACGAGCAGTACTTC.

CDR3 nucleotide sequence: TGCGCCAGCAGCTTCACCGGGAGCCCACAAAATGGCTACACCTTC. As protein: CASSFTGSPQNGYTF. This chain uses TRBV5-1 with TRBJ1-2, with D hard to call. Trimming took off 2 bases at V and 6 bases at J, with 17 bases between the two ends. The CDR3 contains 15 residues. Germline V gives CDR1 SGHRS, CDR2 YFSETQ.

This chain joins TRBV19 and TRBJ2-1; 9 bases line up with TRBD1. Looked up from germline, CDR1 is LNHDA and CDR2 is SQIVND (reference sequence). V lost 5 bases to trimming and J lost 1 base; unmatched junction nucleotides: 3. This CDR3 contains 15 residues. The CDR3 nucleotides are TGTGCCAGTAGTCCCGGGACAGGGTCCTACAATGAGCAGTTCTTC. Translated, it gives CASSPGTGSYNEQFF.

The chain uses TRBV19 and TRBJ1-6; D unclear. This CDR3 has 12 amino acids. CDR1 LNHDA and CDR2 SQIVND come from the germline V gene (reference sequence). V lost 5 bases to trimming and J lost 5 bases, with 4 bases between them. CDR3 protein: CASSRDNSPLHF. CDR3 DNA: TGTGCCAGTAGTCGCGATAATTCACCCCTCCACTTT.

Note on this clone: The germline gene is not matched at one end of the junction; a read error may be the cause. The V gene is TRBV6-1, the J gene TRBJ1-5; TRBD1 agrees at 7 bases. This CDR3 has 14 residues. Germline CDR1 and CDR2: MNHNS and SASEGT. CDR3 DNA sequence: TGTGCCAGCACTGAAGGGACAGCTGGCCAGCCCCAGCATTTT. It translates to CASTEGTAGQPQHF.

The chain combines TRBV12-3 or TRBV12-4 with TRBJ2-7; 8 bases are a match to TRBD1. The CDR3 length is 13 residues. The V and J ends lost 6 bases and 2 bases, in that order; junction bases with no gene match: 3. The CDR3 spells CASSWGQAYEQYF. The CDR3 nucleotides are TGTGCCAGCAGCTGGGGACAGGCCTACGAGCAGTACTTC.